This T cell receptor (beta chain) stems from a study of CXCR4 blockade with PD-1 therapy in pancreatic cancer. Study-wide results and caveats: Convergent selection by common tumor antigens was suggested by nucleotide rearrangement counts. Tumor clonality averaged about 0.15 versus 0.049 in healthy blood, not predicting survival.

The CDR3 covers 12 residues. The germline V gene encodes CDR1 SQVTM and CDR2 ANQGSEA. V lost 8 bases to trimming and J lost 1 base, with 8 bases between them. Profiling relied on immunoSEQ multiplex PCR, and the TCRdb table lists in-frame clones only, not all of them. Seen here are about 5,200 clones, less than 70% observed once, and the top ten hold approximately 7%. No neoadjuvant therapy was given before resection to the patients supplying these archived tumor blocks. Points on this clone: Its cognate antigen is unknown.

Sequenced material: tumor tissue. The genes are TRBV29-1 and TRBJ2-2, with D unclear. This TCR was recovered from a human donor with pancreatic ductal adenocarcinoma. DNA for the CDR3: TGCAGCTTTACTCGGAACACCGGGGAGCTGTTTTTT. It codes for CSFTRNTGELFF.